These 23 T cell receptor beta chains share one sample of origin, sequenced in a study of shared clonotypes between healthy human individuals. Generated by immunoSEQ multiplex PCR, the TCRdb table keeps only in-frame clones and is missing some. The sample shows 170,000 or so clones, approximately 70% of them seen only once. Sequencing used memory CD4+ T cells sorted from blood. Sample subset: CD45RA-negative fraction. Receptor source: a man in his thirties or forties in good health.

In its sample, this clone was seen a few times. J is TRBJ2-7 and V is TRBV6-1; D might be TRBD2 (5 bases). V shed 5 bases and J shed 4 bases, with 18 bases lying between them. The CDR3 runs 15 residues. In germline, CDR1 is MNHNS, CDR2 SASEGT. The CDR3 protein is CASSTRIGGLYEQYF. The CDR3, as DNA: TGTGCCAGCAGTACCCGGATCGGAGGCCTTTACGAGCAGTACTTC.

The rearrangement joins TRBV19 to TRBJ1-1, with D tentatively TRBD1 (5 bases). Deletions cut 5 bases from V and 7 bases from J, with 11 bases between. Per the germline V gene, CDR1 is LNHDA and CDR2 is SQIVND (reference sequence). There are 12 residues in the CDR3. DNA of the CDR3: TGTGCCAGTAGTCTATTGGGGGATGAAGCTTTCTTT. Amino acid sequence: CASSLLGDEAFF.

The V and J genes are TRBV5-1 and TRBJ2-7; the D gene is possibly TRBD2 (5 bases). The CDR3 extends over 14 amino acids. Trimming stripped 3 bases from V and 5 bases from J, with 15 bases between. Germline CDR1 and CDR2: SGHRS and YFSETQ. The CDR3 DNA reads TGCGCCAGCAGCTCAGGACCCTCGGGGAACGAGCAGTACTTC. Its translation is CASSSGPSGNEQYF.

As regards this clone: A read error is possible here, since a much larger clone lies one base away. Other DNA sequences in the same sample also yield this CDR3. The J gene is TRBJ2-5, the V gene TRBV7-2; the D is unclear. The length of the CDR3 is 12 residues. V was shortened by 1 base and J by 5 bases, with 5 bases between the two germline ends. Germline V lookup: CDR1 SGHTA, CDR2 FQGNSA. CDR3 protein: CASSLVGETQYF. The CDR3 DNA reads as TGTGCCAGCAGCTTAGTCGGGGAGACCCAGTACTTC.

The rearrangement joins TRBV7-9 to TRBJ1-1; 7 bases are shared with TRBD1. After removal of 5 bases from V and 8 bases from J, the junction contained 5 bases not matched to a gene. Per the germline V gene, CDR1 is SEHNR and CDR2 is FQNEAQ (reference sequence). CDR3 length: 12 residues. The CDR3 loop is CASSKRQGEAFF. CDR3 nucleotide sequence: TGTGCCAGCAGCAAACGACAGGGAGAAGCTTTCTTT.

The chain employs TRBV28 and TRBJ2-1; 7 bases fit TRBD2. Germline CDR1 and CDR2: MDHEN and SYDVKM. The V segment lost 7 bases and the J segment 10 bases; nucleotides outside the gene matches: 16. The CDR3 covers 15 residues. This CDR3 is CASKVAGLAEPEQFF. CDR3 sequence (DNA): TGTGCCAGCAAGGTCGCAGGTCTAGCGGAACCCGAGCAGTTCTTC.

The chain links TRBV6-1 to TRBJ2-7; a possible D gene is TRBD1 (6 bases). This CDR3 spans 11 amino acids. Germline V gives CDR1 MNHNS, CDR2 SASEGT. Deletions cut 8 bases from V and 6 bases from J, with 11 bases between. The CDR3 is CASATGFEQYF. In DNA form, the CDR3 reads TGTGCCAGCGCAACAGGGTTCGAGCAGTACTTC.

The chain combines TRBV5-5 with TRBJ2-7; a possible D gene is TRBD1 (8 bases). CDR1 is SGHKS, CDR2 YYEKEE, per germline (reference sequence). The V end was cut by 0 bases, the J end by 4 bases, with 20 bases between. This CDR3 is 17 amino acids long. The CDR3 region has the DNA TGTGCCAGCAGCTTGGGGACAGGGAGGGGCATCACATACGAGCAGTACTTC. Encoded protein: CASSLGTGRGITYEQYF.

CDR3 sequence: CASSDRAGQPQHF. DNA of the CDR3: TGCGCCAGCAGTGACAGGGCAGGCCAGCCCCAGCATTTT. The chain carries TRBV10-1 and TRBJ1-5; D is possibly TRBD1 (5 bases). V lost 3 bases, J lost 7 bases, and 10 bases lay in between. Per germline, CDR1 WNHNN and CDR2 SYGVQD (reference sequence). The CDR3 totals 13 residues.

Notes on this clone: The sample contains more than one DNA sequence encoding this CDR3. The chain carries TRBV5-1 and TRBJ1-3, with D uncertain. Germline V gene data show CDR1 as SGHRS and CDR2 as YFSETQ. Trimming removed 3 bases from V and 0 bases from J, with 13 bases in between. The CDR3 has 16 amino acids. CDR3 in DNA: TGCGCCAGCAGCTCTTCCGACACCAGCTCTGGAAACACCATATATTTT. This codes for CASSSSDTSSGNTIYF.

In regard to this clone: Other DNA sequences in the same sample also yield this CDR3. The DNA of the CDR3 is TGTGCCAGCAGCTTTTCTGGGAACACTGAAGCTTTCTTT. Protein sequence: CASSFSGNTEAFF. The chain is built from TRBV7-9 and TRBJ1-1; D not resolved. This CDR3 has 13 residues. The V gene lost 3 bases and the J gene lost 1 base, with 6 bases spanning the gap. Germline V lookup: CDR1 SEHNR, CDR2 FQNEAQ (reference sequence).

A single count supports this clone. CDR3 bases: TGTGCCAGCAGTCCAAGTCTGTGGGGGGACTTTATGACCTTC. Translating it yields CASSPSLWGDFMTF. This chain links TRBV14 with TRBJ1-2, with D tentatively TRBD1 (5 bases). In germline, CDR1 is SGHDN, CDR2 FVKESK. This CDR3 has 14 amino acids. The ends were cut back, 6 bases at V and 14 bases at J, with 25 bases in the middle.

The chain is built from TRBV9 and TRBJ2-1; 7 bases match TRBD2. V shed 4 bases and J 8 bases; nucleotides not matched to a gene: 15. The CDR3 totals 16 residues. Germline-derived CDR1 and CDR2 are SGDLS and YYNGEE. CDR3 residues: CASSPQMREILDEQFF. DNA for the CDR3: TGTGCCAGCAGCCCCCAGATGCGGGAGATTTTGGATGAGCAGTTCTTC.

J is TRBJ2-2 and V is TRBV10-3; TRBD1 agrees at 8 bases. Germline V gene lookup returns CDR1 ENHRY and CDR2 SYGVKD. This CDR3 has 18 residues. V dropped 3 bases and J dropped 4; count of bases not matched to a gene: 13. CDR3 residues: CAISDQLVLQGGTGELFF. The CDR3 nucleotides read TGTGCCATCAGTGACCAGCTCGTTCTACAGGGGGGCACCGGGGAGCTGTTTTTT.

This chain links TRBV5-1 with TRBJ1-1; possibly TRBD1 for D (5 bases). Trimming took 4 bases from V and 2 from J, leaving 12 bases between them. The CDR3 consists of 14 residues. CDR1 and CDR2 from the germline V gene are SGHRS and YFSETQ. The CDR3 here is CASSGGPGNTEAFF. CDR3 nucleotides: TGCGCCAGCAGCGGGGGACCGGGAAACACTGAAGCTTTCTTT.

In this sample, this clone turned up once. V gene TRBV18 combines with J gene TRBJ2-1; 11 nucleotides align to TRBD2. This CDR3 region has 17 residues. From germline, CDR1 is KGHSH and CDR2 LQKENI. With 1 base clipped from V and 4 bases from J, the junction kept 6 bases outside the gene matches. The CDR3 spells CASSPLFLAGGYNEQFF. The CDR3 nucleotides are TGTGCCAGCTCACCACTTTTTCTAGCGGGAGGATACAATGAGCAGTTCTTC. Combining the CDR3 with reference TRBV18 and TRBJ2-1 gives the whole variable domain NAGVMQNPRHLVRRRGQEARLRCSPMKGHSHVYWYRQLPEEGLKFMVYLQKENIIDESGMPKERFSAEFPKEGPSILRIQQVVRGDSAAYFCASSPLFLAGGYNEQFFGPGTRLTVL.

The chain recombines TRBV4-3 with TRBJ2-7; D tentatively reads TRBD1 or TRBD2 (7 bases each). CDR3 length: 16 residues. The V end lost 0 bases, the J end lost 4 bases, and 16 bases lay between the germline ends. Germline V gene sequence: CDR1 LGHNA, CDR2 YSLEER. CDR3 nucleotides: TGCGCCAGCAGCCAAGAAAGGGCGCAGGGGGGGTACGAGCAGTACTTC. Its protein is CASSQERAQGGYEQYF.

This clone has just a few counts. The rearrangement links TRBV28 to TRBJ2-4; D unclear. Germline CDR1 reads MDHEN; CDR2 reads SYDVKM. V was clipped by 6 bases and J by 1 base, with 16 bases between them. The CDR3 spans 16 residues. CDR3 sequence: CASSDSLPMAKNIQYF. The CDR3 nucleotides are TGTGCCAGCAGCGATTCTCTACCCATGGCCAAAAACATTCAGTACTTC.

The CDR3 DNA reads as TGTGCCAGCTCACGCGGAACTAGCGGAGCTTACAATGAGCAGTTCTTC. This codes for CASSRGTSGAYNEQFF. V gene TRBV18 combines with J gene TRBJ2-1, with 8 bases matching TRBD2. V lost 4 bases and J lost 4; bases outside the gene matches: 9. The V gene's germline CDR1 is KGHSH and CDR2 LQKENI. This CDR3 has 16 residues.

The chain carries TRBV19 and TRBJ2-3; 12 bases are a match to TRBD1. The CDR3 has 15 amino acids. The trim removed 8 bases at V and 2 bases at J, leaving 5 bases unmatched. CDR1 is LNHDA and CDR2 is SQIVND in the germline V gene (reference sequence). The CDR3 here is CASRMGQGATDTQYF. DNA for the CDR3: TGTGCCAGTCGGATGGGACAGGGGGCCACAGATACGCAGTATTTT.

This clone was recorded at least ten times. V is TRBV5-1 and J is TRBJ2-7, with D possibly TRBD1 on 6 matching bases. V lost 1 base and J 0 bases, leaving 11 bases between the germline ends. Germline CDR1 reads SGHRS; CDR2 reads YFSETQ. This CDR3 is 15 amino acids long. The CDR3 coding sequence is TGCGCCAGCAGCTTGATTACAGGGACCTCCTACGAGCAGTACTTC. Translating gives CASSLITGTSYEQYF. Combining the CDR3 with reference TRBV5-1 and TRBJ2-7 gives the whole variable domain KAGVTQTPRYLIKTRGQQVTLSCSPISGHRSVSWYQQTPGQGLQFLFEYFSETQRNKGNFPGRFSGRQFSNSRSEMNVSTLELGDSALYLCASSLITGTSYEQYFGPGTRLTVT.

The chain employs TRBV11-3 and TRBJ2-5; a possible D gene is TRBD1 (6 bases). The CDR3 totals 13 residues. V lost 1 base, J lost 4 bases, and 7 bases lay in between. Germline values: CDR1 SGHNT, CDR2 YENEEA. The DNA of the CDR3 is TGTGCCAGCAGCTTAGTAGGGGGAGAGACCCAGTACTTC. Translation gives CASSLVGGETQYF.

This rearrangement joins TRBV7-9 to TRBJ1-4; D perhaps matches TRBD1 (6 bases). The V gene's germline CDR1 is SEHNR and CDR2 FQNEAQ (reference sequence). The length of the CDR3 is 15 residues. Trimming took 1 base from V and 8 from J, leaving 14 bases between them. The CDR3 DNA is TGTGCCAGCAGCTTAGGGGGGCGCAGCGTCGAAAAACTGTTTTTT. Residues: CASSLGGRSVEKLFF.